This section outlines one TCR beta chain sequence together with its context. Its antigen is unknown. Trimming pared 0 bases from V and 4 bases from J, leaving 13 bases between. This CDR3 contains 15 residues. CDR1 GTSNPN and CDR2 SVGIG come from the germline V gene (reference sequence). PCR involved 60 Vbeta and 13 Jbeta primers. Repertoires were generated with immunoSEQ multiplex PCR, while TCRdb's copy carries only in-frame clones and drops some. The data contain 100,000 to 150,000 clones, about 80% of them singletons. The sample is drawn from a study of cytomegalovirus exposure and HLA in healthy donors. Study outcomes and limitations: Among TCR beta chains, those listed as cytomegalovirus-associated numbered under 200.

The chain is built from TRBV30 and TRBJ2-4; perhaps TRBD2 as D (6 bases). The source material was PBMCs. The clonotype was recovered from a woman aged 50 to 65 in good health and CMV-seronegative. CDR3 protein: CAWSVGRGTKNIQYF. CDR3 bases: TGTGCCTGGAGTGTGGGGCGGGGAACAAAAAACATTCAGTACTTC.